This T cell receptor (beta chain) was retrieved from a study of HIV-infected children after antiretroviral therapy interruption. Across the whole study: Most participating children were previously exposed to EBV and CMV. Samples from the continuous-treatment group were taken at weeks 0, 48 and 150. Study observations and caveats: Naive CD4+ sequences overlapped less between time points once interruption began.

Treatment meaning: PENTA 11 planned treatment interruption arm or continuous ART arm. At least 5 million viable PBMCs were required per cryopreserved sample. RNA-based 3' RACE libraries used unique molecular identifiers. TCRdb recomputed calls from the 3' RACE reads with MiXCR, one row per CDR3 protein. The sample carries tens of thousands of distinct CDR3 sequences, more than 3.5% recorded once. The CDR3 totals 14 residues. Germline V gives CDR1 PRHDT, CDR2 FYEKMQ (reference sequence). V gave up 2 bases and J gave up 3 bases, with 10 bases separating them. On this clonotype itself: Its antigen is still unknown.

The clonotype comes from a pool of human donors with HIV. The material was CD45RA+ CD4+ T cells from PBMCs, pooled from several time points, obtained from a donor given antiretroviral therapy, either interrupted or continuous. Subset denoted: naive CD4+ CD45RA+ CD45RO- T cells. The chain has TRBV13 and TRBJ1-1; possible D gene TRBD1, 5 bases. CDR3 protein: CASSLNWGDTEAFF. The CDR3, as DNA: TGTGCCAGCAGCTTAAATTGGGGGGACACTGAAGCTTTCTTT.